Below are 31 T cell receptor beta chains sequenced from a single sample in a study of blood T cell repertoires in COVID-19. The repertoire was sequenced with immunoSEQ multiplex PCR; TCRdb's copy has only in-frame clones and lacks some. The table records roughly 180,000 clones, 60% to 85% of them present only once. The specimen sequenced was peripheral blood. Receptors were obtained from a man aged 60 to 75 with active or convalescent COVID-19.

The genes are TRBV25-1 and TRBJ1-2, with 8 bases lining up with TRBD1. The length of the CDR3 is 14 residues. V was clipped by 1 base and J by 6 bases; unmatched bases: 4. CDR1 and CDR2 (germline): MGHDK, SYGVNS. This CDR3 reads CASSELGQAHGYTF. CDR3 nucleotide sequence: TGTGCCAGCAGTGAATTGGGACAGGCCCATGGCTACACCTTC.

This chain uses TRBV7-9 with TRBJ1-6; D might be TRBD1 (6 bases). CDR1 is SEHNR, CDR2 FQNEAQ, per germline (reference sequence). The CDR3 length is 12 residues. V was cut by 4 bases and J by 16 bases, with 14 bases left in between. CDR3 nucleotides: TGTGCCAGCAGCTCACAGGGCCGGATACTCCACTTT. It yields the protein CASSSQGRILHF. The full variable domain, completed using reference TRBV7-9 and TRBJ1-6, is DTGVSQNPRHKITKRGQNVTFRCDPISEHNRLYWYRQTLGQGPEFLTYFQNEAQLEKSRLLSDRFSAERPKGSFSTLEIQRTEQGDSAMYLCASSSQGRILHFGNGTRLTVT.

The chain has TRBV9 and TRBJ2-2; 9 bases are shared with TRBD2. Germline V gives CDR1 SGDLS, CDR2 YYNGEE. After removal of 4 bases from V and 6 bases from J, the junction contained 4 bases not matched to a gene. This CDR3 contains 14 residues. The DNA for the CDR3 is TGTGCCAGCAGCCCCCTAGCGGGGCCCGGGGAGCTGTTTTTT. As protein: CASSPLAGPGELFF.

This clone came up a few times. The chain recombines TRBV27 with TRBJ1-1; D ambiguous. V gave up 7 bases and J gave up 4 bases, with 16 bases separating them. The CDR3 loop spans 14 amino acids. Germline V lookup: CDR1 MNHEY, CDR2 SMNVEV (reference sequence). CDR3 DNA sequence: TGTGCCAGCATCCCGTCGGGGAGAGCCACTGAAGCTTTCTTT. Protein sequence: CASIPSGRATEAFF.

This clone was detected only a few times. This rearrangement joins TRBV29-1 to TRBJ1-2; no definite D call. The V end was cut by 2 bases, the J end by 2 bases, with 12 bases between. The CDR3 is made up of 14 amino acids. Germline values: CDR1 SQVTM, CDR2 ANQGSEA. CDR3: CSVEPYTENYGYTF. The CDR3 nucleotides are TGCAGCGTTGAACCCTACACAGAAAACTATGGCTACACCTTC. Supplemented by reference TRBV29-1 and TRBJ1-2, the full variable domain reads SAVISQKPSRDICQRGTSLTIQCQVDSQVTMMFWYRQQPGQSLTLIATANQGSEATYESGFVIDKFPISRPNLTFSTLTVSNMSPEDSSIYLCSVEPYTENYGYTFGSGTRLTVV.

The chain has TRBV5-4 and TRBJ1-2; TRBD1 might be the D (5 bases). V lost 6 bases, J lost 0 bases, and 15 bases lay in between. Germline values: CDR1 SGHNT, CDR2 YYREEE (reference sequence). This CDR3 has 15 amino acids. The CDR3 DNA reads as TGTGCCAGCACCCCGGCGGGGCCAGCTAACTATGGCTACACCTTC. This translates into CASTPAGPANYGYTF.

In this sample, this clone turned up a few times. The V and J genes are TRBV28 and TRBJ1-1, with a possible D match to TRBD1 (5 bases). Germline CDR1 MDHEN, CDR2 SYDVKM. This CDR3 has 15 amino acids. V was cut by 6 bases and J by 3 bases, with 17 bases left in between. This CDR3 is CASSRVGGWHTEAFF. Written as DNA, the CDR3 is TGTGCCAGCAGCCGCGTGGGGGGGTGGCACACTGAAGCTTTCTTT.

The genes are TRBV19 and TRBJ1-1; D is ambiguous. V was cut by 3 bases and J by 3 bases, with 8 bases left in between. The germline gives CDR1 LNHDA, CDR2 SQIVND (reference sequence). This CDR3 has 13 residues. The CDR3 sequence: CASSMGRDTEAFF. As DNA, the CDR3 is TGTGCCAGTAGTATGGGTCGGGACACTGAAGCTTTCTTT.

The CDR3 sequence is CASSTRAGRTEKLFF. The CDR3 coding sequence is TGTGCCAGCAGTACCCGAGCGGGCCGGACTGAAAAACTGTTTTTT. The V call is TRBV6-5, the J call TRBJ1-4; D is unresolved. The germline V and J ends were trimmed by 5 bases and 7 bases, with 17 bases remaining between them. The CDR3 covers 15 residues. Germline CDR1 and CDR2: MNHEY and SVGAGI.

V gene TRBV5-1 combines with J gene TRBJ2-7, with 8 nucleotides matching TRBD2. The germline V gene encodes CDR1 SGHRS and CDR2 YFSETQ. This CDR3 has 14 amino acids. J lost 2 bases, V lost 7 bases, and 8 bases had no gene match. CDR3 sequence: CASATSGGPYEQYF. In DNA, the CDR3 is TGCGCCAGCGCCACTAGCGGAGGCCCCTACGAGCAGTACTTC.

The J gene is TRBJ2-7, the V gene TRBV18, with 8 bases that match TRBD1. Germline CDR1 reads KGHSH; CDR2 reads LQKENI. This CDR3 region has 14 residues. Trimming cost V 2 bases and J 2 bases; bases outside gene matches: 2. The CDR3 bases are TGTGCCAGCTCACCATTGGACAGGGCCTACGAGCAGTACTTC. As protein: CASSPLDRAYEQYF.

This clone was detected only a few times. The chain carries TRBV9 and TRBJ1-1, with 7 bases matching TRBD1. From germline, CDR1 is SGDLS and CDR2 YYNGEE. The CDR3 has 15 residues. Trimming took 3 bases from V and 1 from J; bases not matched to a gene: 6. CDR3 nucleotides: TGTGCCAGCAGCGGCACAGGGGCTTCGAACACTGAAGCTTTCTTT. Protein product: CASSGTGASNTEAFF.

The chain uses TRBV20-1 and TRBJ2-5, with D tentatively TRBD1 (6 bases). The CDR3 sequence is 11 residues long. Germline CDR1 and CDR2: DFQATT and SNEGSKA (reference sequence). Trimming stripped 6 bases from V and 3 bases from J, with 8 bases between. CDR3 residues: CSASGEETQYF. Here the CDR3 DNA reads TGCAGTGCCTCAGGGGAAGAGACCCAGTACTTC.

In this sample, this clone turned up once. The rearrangement uses TRBV9 and TRBJ2-1, with D possibly being TRBD2 (6 bases). Trimming left V 4 bases short and J 10 bases short, with 12 bases between. The length of the CDR3 is 12 residues. CDR1 is SGDLS and CDR2 is YYNGEE in the germline V gene. The CDR3 DNA reads as TGTGCCAGCAGCCCACGGGAGAAGGAGCAGTTCTTC. As protein: CASSPREKEQFF.

The count of this clone is one. CDR3 DNA sequence: TGTGCCAGCAGCCGGGACAGGGTTAAGTGGGAGCTGTTTTTT. This translates into CASSRDRVKWELFF. This chain connects TRBV6-5 to TRBJ2-2, with 9 bases that match TRBD1. The germline CDR1 and CDR2 sequences are MNHEY and SVGAGI. After removal of 6 bases from V and 9 bases from J, the junction contained 8 bases not matched to a gene. The CDR3 is made up of 14 amino acids.

This clone came up a few times. V gene TRBV7-2 combines with J gene TRBJ2-5; 8 nucleotides align to TRBD1. CDR1 is SGHTA and CDR2 is FQGNSA in the germline V gene. CDR3 length: 19 residues. V lost 5 bases and J lost 0; bases outside the gene matches: 17. The CDR3 reads CASSQPGTGKDSYQETQYF. CDR3 DNA: TGTGCCAGCAGCCAGCCCGGGACAGGAAAAGACTCGTACCAAGAGACCCAGTACTTC.

Only a few counts were recorded for this clone. The chain combines TRBV7-2 with TRBJ2-5; 9 bases fit TRBD1. The CDR3 is 16 residues long. Germline-derived CDR1 and CDR2 are SGHTA and FQGNSA. With 0 bases clipped from V and 2 bases from J, the junction kept 4 bases outside the gene matches. Here the CDR3 reads CASSLASGTGQETQYF. The CDR3 DNA follows: TGTGCCAGCAGCTTAGCGTCCGGGACAGGGCAAGAGACCCAGTACTTC.

The chain carries TRBV7-2 and TRBJ2-2, with 14 positions matching TRBD2. The V segment lost 0 bases and the J segment 7 bases; nucleotides outside the gene matches: 4. Germline values: CDR1 SGHTA, CDR2 FQGNSA. This CDR3 comprises 17 residues. CDR3 coding DNA: TGTGCCAGCAGCTTAGCTCCGGGACTAGCGGGAGTCGGGGAGCTGTTTTTT. Translated: CASSLAPGLAGVGELFF.

This clone was observed a few times. The chain couples TRBV5-1 to TRBJ2-2, with 7 nucleotides matching TRBD2. This CDR3 spans 16 amino acids. The germline CDR1 and CDR2 sequences are SGHRS and YFSETQ. J was trimmed by 4 bases and V by 0 bases; bases with no gene match: 6. CDR3 sequence reads: CASSLGVRGFTGELFF. CDR3 DNA sequence: TGCGCCAGCAGCTTGGGAGTGCGGGGGTTCACCGGGGAGCTGTTTTTT.

The rearrangement joins TRBV28 to TRBJ2-3, with 10 bases fitting TRBD1. After removal of 5 bases from V and 3 bases from J, the junction contained 17 bases not matched to a gene. In germline, CDR1 is MDHEN, CDR2 SYDVKM. This CDR3 is built from 19 residues. CDR3 loop: CASSPWGQGNAGGTDTQYF. The DNA of the CDR3 is TGTGCCAGCAGTCCATGGGGACAGGGGAACGCGGGGGGAACAGATACGCAGTATTTT.

The genes are TRBV10-3 and TRBJ2-7; D is perhaps TRBD1 (5 bases). The germline V gene encodes CDR1 ENHRY and CDR2 SYGVKD. This CDR3 comprises 11 residues. Trimming cost V 3 bases and J 6 bases, with 6 bases left between them. The CDR3 spells CAISDQGEQYF. The CDR3 DNA is TGTGCCATCAGTGACCAGGGCGAGCAGTACTTC.

The gene calls are TRBV27 and TRBJ2-5, with 8 bases that match TRBD1. V was pared by 5 bases and J by 5 bases, with 7 bases of the junction left unmatched. CDR1 is MNHEY and CDR2 is SMNVEV in the germline V gene (reference sequence). The CDR3 runs to 14 residues. The CDR3 coding sequence is TGTGCCAGCAGTGGGCAGGGGGCTTGGGAGACCCAGTACTTC. Its translation: CASSGQGAWETQYF.

This rearrangement joins TRBV10-3 to TRBJ2-7; a possible D gene is TRBD2 (6 bases). This CDR3 region has 11 residues. The V gene lost 8 bases and the J gene lost 5 bases, with 10 bases spanning the gap. Germline V lookup: CDR1 ENHRY, CDR2 SYGVKD. The chain's CDR3 is CAISPGDEQYF. CDR3 DNA: TGTGCCATCTCCCCGGGAGACGAGCAGTACTTC.

The chain links TRBV19 to TRBJ1-1; 8 bases align to TRBD1. CDR1 is LNHDA and CDR2 is SQIVND in the germline V gene (reference sequence). The CDR3 is 18 residues long. V lost 7 bases, J lost 1 base, and 17 bases stayed unmatched. The CDR3 coding sequence is TGTGCCAGTATCCGGTGGAGTGGGACAGGCGATAAGAACACTGAAGCTTTCTTT. Its protein is CASIRWSGTGDKNTEAFF.

This clone appeared a single time. V gene TRBV5-1 combines with J gene TRBJ2-1; TRBD2 agrees at 10 bases. V gave up 5 bases and J gave up 0 bases; unmatched junction bases: 8. Germline V gene sequence: CDR1 SGHRS, CDR2 YFSETQ. This CDR3 is built from 17 residues. CDR3 amino acids: CASRRGTSGVSYNEQFF. The CDR3 DNA sequence: TGCGCCAGCAGGAGAGGAACTAGCGGGGTCTCCTACAATGAGCAGTTCTTC.

V is TRBV7-9 and J is TRBJ1-2; D is possibly TRBD1 (6 bases). CDR1 is SEHNR and CDR2 is FQNEAQ in the germline V gene (reference sequence). The germline V and J ends were trimmed by 5 bases and 3 bases, with 13 bases remaining between them. The CDR3 covers 14 residues. The CDR3 coding sequence is TGTGCCAGCAGCCGGGACACAGCTCACTATGGCTACACCTTC. Protein sequence: CASSRDTAHYGYTF.

This chain joins TRBV19 and TRBJ2-6, with D possibly matching TRBD2 (5 bases). V was pared by 5 bases and J by 2 bases, with 10 bases between. Per the germline V gene, CDR1 is LNHDA and CDR2 is SQIVND (reference sequence). The CDR3 length is 15 residues. For the CDR3, the DNA is TGTGCCAGTAGTCCCCACGGGGCTGGGGCCAACGTCCTGACTTTC. Its translation: CASSPHGAGANVLTF.

The chain recombines TRBV7-2 with TRBJ2-1; possible D gene TRBD2, 5 bases. The CDR3 sequence is 14 residues long. Trimming stripped 2 bases from V and 8 bases from J, with 13 bases between. Germline CDR1 SGHTA, CDR2 FQGNSA. In DNA, the CDR3 is TGTGCCAGCAGCTTACTGGTGTCGGGGTATGAGCAGTTCTTC. Translated: CASSLLVSGYEQFF.

The CDR3 nucleotides read TGTGCCAGCAGTTACGGACTAGCGGGTCTACTGAGCTCCTACAATGAGCAGTTCTTC. Translating gives CASSYGLAGLLSSYNEQFF. The gene calls are TRBV6-2 or TRBV6-3 and TRBJ2-1; TRBD2 aligns across 11 bases. The CDR3 totals 19 residues. Germline CDR1 MNHEY, CDR2 SVGEGT. The trim removed 2 bases at V and 0 bases at J, leaving 9 bases unmatched.

This clone was picked up one time. The chain employs TRBV5-1 and TRBJ2-5; 10 nucleotides align to TRBD1. The CDR3 covers 16 residues. J lost 5 bases, V lost 2 bases, and 9 bases had no gene match. Germline assignment: CDR1 SGHRS and CDR2 YFSETQ. The CDR3 here is CASSFRGDRGGETQYF. CDR3 in DNA: TGCGCCAGCAGCTTCCGCGGGGACAGGGGCGGGGAGACCCAGTACTTC.

The V gene is TRBV24-1, the J gene TRBJ1-2, with D possibly TRBD1 on 6 matching bases. V was shortened by 4 bases and J by 5 bases, with 13 bases between the two germline ends. Germline V CDR1 and CDR2: KGHDR, SFDVKD. The CDR3 runs to 14 residues. The CDR3 reads CATSETGNLYGYTF. CDR3 DNA: TGTGCCACCAGTGAAACAGGGAATCTGTATGGCTACACCTTC.